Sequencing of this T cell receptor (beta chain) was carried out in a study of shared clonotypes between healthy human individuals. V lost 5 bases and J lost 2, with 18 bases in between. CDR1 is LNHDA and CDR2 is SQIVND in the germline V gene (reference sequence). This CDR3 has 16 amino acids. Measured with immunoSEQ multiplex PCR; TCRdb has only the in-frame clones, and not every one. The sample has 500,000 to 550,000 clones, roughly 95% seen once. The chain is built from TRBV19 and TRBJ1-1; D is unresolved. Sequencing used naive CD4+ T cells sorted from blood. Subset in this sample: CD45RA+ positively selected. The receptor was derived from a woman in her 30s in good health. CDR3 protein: CASSFGPIAGNTEAFF. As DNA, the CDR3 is TGTGCCAGTAGTTTCGGCCCGATCGCGGGAAACACTGAAGCTTTCTTT.